The rows below give T cell receptor beta chains drawn from one sample of a study of Graves' ophthalmopathy and Graves' hyperthyroidism. One entry per CDR3 protein, called by TCRdb with MiXCR from the multiplex PCR reads. Among a few hundred thousand distinct CDR3 sequences listed, about a sixth were seen once. The sequenced sample consisted of peripheral blood. Receptors were obtained from a woman younger than 35 with Graves' ophthalmopathy. The CDR3 runs from the conserved cysteine through the conserved F or W. The D gene is left open where the match is weak. A row's size may be missing; if present it is once, few, many or a size class.

V	D	J	size	length	DNA	CDR3
TRBV6-2/TRBV6-3	NA	TRBJ2-2	NA	13	TGTGCCAGCAGCCCCGCCGAGACCGGGGAGCTGTTTTTT	CASSPAETGELFF
TRBV6-4	TRBD1	TRBJ1-6	many	15	TGTGCCAGCAGTGCCTCGACAGGGGGCAATTCACCCCTCCACTTT	CASSASTGGNSPLHF
TRBV12-3/TRBV12-4	TRBD2	TRBJ2-7	NA	15	TGTGCCAGCAGTGGGACTAGCGCCAACTCCTACGAGCAGTACTTC	CASSGTSANSYEQYF
TRBV15	NA	TRBJ2-7	many	12	TGTGCCACCAGCAGGTTGAGGCGAGAGCAGTACTTC	CATSRLRREQYF
TRBV4-2	NA	TRBJ1-1	many	15	TGTGCCAGCAGCCAAGATCCGGGGAGGAACACTGAAGCTTTCTTT	CASSQDPGRNTEAFF
TRBV19	NA	TRBJ2-7	many	15	TGTGCCAGTAGTATTCGGGGAGTCTCACCCTACGAGCAGTACTTC	CASSIRGVSPYEQYF
TRBV7-3	NA	TRBJ1-6	many	15	TGTGCCAGCAGCTTAACGACCGGGCCTAATTCACCCCTCCACTTT	CASSLTTGPNSPLHF
TRBV20-1	NA	TRBJ1-5	many	15	TGCAGTGCTAGCGGAGAGGCAGGCTCCCAACAGCCCCAGCATTTT	CSASGEAGSQQPQHF
TRBV11-3	NA	TRBJ1-1	NA	14	TGTGCCAGCAGCCCGACCGGAGGGGTCACTGAAGCTTTCTTT	CASSPTGGVTEAFF
TRBV20-1	NA	TRBJ2-6	many	17	TGCAGTGCGACCGACAGAGTACTCGTTTCTGGGGCCAACGTCCTGACTTTC	CSATDRVLVSGANVLTF
TRBV5-1	NA	TRBJ2-7	many	13	TGCGCCAGCAGCGCTGGACACATCTACGAGCAGTACTTC	CASSAGHIYEQYF
TRBV6-4	TRBD1	TRBJ2-3	few	14	TGTGCCAGCAGTGACGAGGGGGCCACAGATACGCAGTATTTT	CASSDEGATDTQYF
TRBV24-1	NA	TRBJ2-5	many	17	TGTGCCACCAGTGATTCGTCGGTTGGCAGCTCCCAAGAGACCCAGTACTTC	CATSDSSVGSSQETQYF
TRBV7-9	NA	TRBJ2-5	many	14	TGTGCCAGCAGCACCCGCGGGTACCAAGAGACCCAGTACTTC	CASSTRGYQETQYF
TRBV9	NA	TRBJ1-1	many	12	TGTGCCAGCAGCCCTCTTATGTCTGAAGCTTTCTTT	CASSPLMSEAFF
TRBV19	NA	TRBJ1-5	many	14	TGTGCCAGTAGTAACAGGTATAGCAATCAGCCCCAGCATTTT	CASSNRYSNQPQHF
TRBV19	TRBD2	TRBJ2-2	many	18	TGTGCCAGTAGTAAAGGGAGGTTGAGGGAGGGGAACACCGGGGAGCTGTTTTTT	CASSKGRLREGNTGELFF
TRBV9	NA	TRBJ2-5	many	13	TGTGCCAGCAGCCCCCCGGGGATAAAGACCCAGTACTTC	CASSPPGIKTQYF
TRBV7-9	TRBD2	TRBJ2-2	many	15	TGTGCCAGCAGCTGGACTAGCGGGGCCACCGGGGAGCTGTTTTTT	CASSWTSGATGELFF
TRBV9	TRBD1	TRBJ2-6	many	16	TGTGCCAGCAGCATCCAGACAGGGAGCGGGGCCAACGTCCTGACTTTC	CASSIQTGSGANVLTF
TRBV20-1	NA	TRBJ2-5	NA	14	TGCAGTGCTAGGACCCAGGGCGGAGGCGAGACCCAGTACTTC	CSARTQGGGETQYF
TRBV20-1	NA	TRBJ1-5	many	12	TGCAGTGCTAGGGGCAGTCGGGAGCCCCAGCATTTT	CSARGSREPQHF
TRBV6-2/TRBV6-3	TRBD2	TRBJ2-7	many	15	TGTGCCAGCAGTTACCCAAGCGGGGGAACCTACGAGCAGTACTTC	CASSYPSGGTYEQYF
TRBV7-2	NA	TRBJ2-7	many	16	TGTGCCAGCAGCTTTCTGTCGCAGGGGATGATATACGAGCAGTACTTC	CASSFLSQGMIYEQYF
TRBV29-1	TRBD1	TRBJ2-7	NA	13	TGCAGCGCCGGGACCGGGACAGGGGGCGAGCAGTACTTC	CSAGTGTGGEQYF
TRBV6-5	NA	TRBJ1-1	many	14	TGTGCCAGCAGTTGGGACACCATGAACACTGAAGCTTTCTTT	CASSWDTMNTEAFF
TRBV10-3	NA	TRBJ2-7	many	14	TGTGCCATCAGCCCGCGCCAGGGGGGCTACGAGCAGTACTTC	CAISPRQGGYEQYF
TRBV6-2/TRBV6-3	TRBD2	TRBJ2-7	many	14	TGTGCCAGCAGATTACCGGGGGGCTCCTACGAGCAGTACTTC	CASRLPGGSYEQYF
TRBV2	NA	TRBJ2-2	many	15	TGTGCCAGCAGCCCCGGACGTCCGGGAACCGGGGAGCTGTTTTTT	CASSPGRPGTGELFF
TRBV29-1	NA	TRBJ2-7	many	12	TGCAGCGTCGCCTCCCCAAGGGGTGAGCAGTACTTC	CSVASPRGEQYF
TRBV5-1	NA	TRBJ2-7	many	15	TGCGCCAGCAGCCGGGAAACAGGATCTGGGTTGGGGAAGTACTTC	CASSRETGSGLGKYF
TRBV27	NA	TRBJ2-5	many	15	TGTGCCAGCAGTCCTCGGGGGACCCAATGGGAGACCCAGTACTTC	CASSPRGTQWETQYF
TRBV12-3/TRBV12-4	TRBD2	TRBJ2-2	many	17	TGTGCCAGCAGTGGGACTAGCGGGGGGGCCAACACCGGGGAGCTGTTTTTT	CASSGTSGGANTGELFF
TRBV5-8	TRBD1	TRBJ2-7	many	17	TGTGCCAGCAGCTTGGCGGGGACAGGGGGGGGAACCTACGAGCAGTACTTC	CASSLAGTGGGTYEQYF
TRBV7-8	NA	TRBJ2-7	many	14	TGTGCCAGCAGCTTAGTGACAGAATTCTACGAGCAGTACTTC	CASSLVTEFYEQYF
TRBV4-3	TRBD2	TRBJ2-7	few	15	TGCGCCAGCAGCCAAGACCACGGGGGGGCCTACGAGCAGTACTTC	CASSQDHGGAYEQYF
TRBV7-2	NA	TRBJ2-7	NA	13	TGTGCCAGCAGAAGGGCGTCCTCCTACGAGCAGTACTTC	CASRRASSYEQYF
TRBV20-1	NA	TRBJ2-7	many	14	TGCAGTGCTGTCGGACAGACCTACTCCTACGAGCAGTACTTC	CSAVGQTYSYEQYF
TRBV30	NA	TRBJ2-6	many	13	TGTGCCGCCAGTCTTACCGGGGCCAACGTCCTGACTTTC	CAASLTGANVLTF
TRBV20-1	NA	TRBJ1-2	many	14	TGCAGTGCTAGGATGGTGGGGGCCTCTGGTGGCTACACCTTC	CSARMVGASGGYTF
TRBV7-9	NA	TRBJ2-2	many	15	TGTGCCAGCAGGGCCTCGGGGGGCGGCACCGGGGAGCTGTTTTTT	CASRASGGGTGELFF
TRBV10-2	TRBD2	TRBJ2-7	many	18	TGCGCCAGCAGTGAGGGGAATAGCGGGAGACAGGTATTGCACGAGCAGTACTTC	CASSEGNSGRQVLHEQYF
TRBV24-1	NA	TRBJ1-1	NA	13	TGTGCCACCAGTGACCAGGACCGGGGCGAAGCTTTCTTT	CATSDQDRGEAFF
TRBV6-5	NA	TRBJ2-7	NA	15	TGTGCCAGCAGTTACTCGGCACTAGCCCCTTACGAGCAGTACTTC	CASSYSALAPYEQYF
TRBV29-1	NA	TRBJ2-7	NA	12	TGCAGCGTTTTTGGGACTGCGGACGAGCAGTACTTC	CSVFGTADEQYF